These 9 T cell receptor beta chains were sequenced from one sample in a study of CD8+ T cells in alopecia areata. Following extraction, RNA underwent reverse transcription to cDNA, which served as the sequencing template. The data were produced by immunoSEQ multiplex PCR, yet TCRdb's version contains in-frame clones alone and is incomplete. The sample contains a few hundred thousand clones, around two thirds of which appear only once. This sample comprised CD4+ T cells sorted from blood, obtained at week 0. These receptors were collected from a human donor with alopecia areata.

This clone was seen only once. The rearrangement uses TRBV30 and TRBJ2-1, with a tentative D call TRBD2 (5 bases). The V and J ends lost 4 bases and 6 bases respectively, with 19 bases between them. The germline gives CDR1 GTSNPN, CDR2 SVGIG (reference sequence). The CDR3 extends over 15 amino acids. In DNA, the CDR3 is TGTGCCTGGACCCATTACCTAGCCTCCGTCAATGAGCAGTTCTTC. As protein: CAWTHYLASVNEQFF.

This sequence joins TRBV29-1 and TRBJ1-3; D ambiguous. V was cut by 4 bases and J by 3 bases, with 10 bases left in between. The CDR3 loop spans 13 amino acids. Germline loops: CDR1 SQVTM, CDR2 ANQGSEA. The CDR3 sequence: CSVAWVGGNTIYF. The DNA of the CDR3 is TGCAGCGTTGCGTGGGTCGGTGGAAACACCATATATTTT.

This clone occurred a few times. The rearrangement uses TRBV29-1 and TRBJ2-1, with 7 bases fitting TRBD1. The CDR3 covers 13 residues. V gave up 5 bases and J gave up 2 bases; unmatched junction bases: 3. CDR1 is SQVTM and CDR2 is ANQGSEA in the germline V gene. CDR3 nucleotides: TGCAGCGTTAGAGACAGGGCCTACAATGAGCAGTTCTTC. Translating gives CSVRDRAYNEQFF.

V usage is TRBV7-6 and J usage is TRBJ2-3; D is unclear. There are 14 residues in the CDR3. Germline-derived CDR1 and CDR2 are SGHVS and FNYEAQ. V gave up 1 base and J gave up 6 bases, with 11 bases separating them. CDR3 DNA: TGTGCCAGCAGCTTAGAGGCTCCTCCGGATACGCAGTATTTT. Its translation: CASSLEAPPDTQYF.

This chain uses TRBV29-1 with TRBJ1-1, with TRBD1 matching 7 bases. Germline CDR1 SQVTM, CDR2 ANQGSEA. The CDR3 extends over 15 amino acids. J lost 1 base, V lost 0 bases, and 5 bases had no gene match. The CDR3 spells CSVEEPGGRNTEAFF. DNA for the CDR3: TGCAGCGTTGAAGAACCAGGGGGACGGAACACTGAAGCTTTCTTT.

This clone has just a few counts. V usage is TRBV6-5 and J usage is TRBJ2-7; TRBD1 matches at 8 bases. This CDR3 region has 16 residues. With V trimmed by 0 bases and J by 7 bases, 11 bases remained unmatched. Germline CDR1 MNHEY, CDR2 SVGAGI. CDR3 amino acids: CASSYSELGRGREQYF. For the CDR3, the DNA is TGTGCCAGCAGTTACTCCGAATTAGGCAGGGGGCGAGAGCAGTACTTC.

This clone was found a few times. The genes are TRBV29-1 and TRBJ2-1; 12 bases align to TRBD2. With 4 bases clipped from V and 5 bases from J, the junction kept 3 bases outside the gene matches. This CDR3 contains 14 residues. Germline CDR1 SQVTM, CDR2 ANQGSEA. The CDR3, as DNA: TGCAGCGTTGGACTAGCGGGGGTTCACAATGAGCAGTTCTTC. Amino acids: CSVGLAGVHNEQFF.

This clone was counted ten times or more. Distinct nucleotide sequences in the sample also encode this CDR3. The chain carries TRBV5-6 and TRBJ2-6; D remains ambiguous. V was shortened by 0 bases and J by 4 bases, with 8 bases between the two germline ends. The length of the CDR3 is 15 residues. The germline V gene has CDR1 SGHDT and CDR2 YYEEEE. This CDR3 is CASSLGVSGANVLTF. As DNA, the CDR3 is TGTGCCAGCAGCTTGGGAGTGTCCGGGGCCAACGTCCTGACTTTC.

The V call is TRBV5-8, the J call TRBJ2-3, with 7 bases that match TRBD1. The CDR3 runs to 16 residues. Germline CDR1 is SGHTS and CDR2 is YDEGEE. Trimming at V came to 4 bases and at J to 4 bases, leaving 12 bases not matched to a gene. Here the CDR3 reads CASSLGNRGEADTQYF. CDR3 in DNA: TGTGCCAGCAGCCTTGGGAACAGGGGAGAGGCAGATACGCAGTATTTT.